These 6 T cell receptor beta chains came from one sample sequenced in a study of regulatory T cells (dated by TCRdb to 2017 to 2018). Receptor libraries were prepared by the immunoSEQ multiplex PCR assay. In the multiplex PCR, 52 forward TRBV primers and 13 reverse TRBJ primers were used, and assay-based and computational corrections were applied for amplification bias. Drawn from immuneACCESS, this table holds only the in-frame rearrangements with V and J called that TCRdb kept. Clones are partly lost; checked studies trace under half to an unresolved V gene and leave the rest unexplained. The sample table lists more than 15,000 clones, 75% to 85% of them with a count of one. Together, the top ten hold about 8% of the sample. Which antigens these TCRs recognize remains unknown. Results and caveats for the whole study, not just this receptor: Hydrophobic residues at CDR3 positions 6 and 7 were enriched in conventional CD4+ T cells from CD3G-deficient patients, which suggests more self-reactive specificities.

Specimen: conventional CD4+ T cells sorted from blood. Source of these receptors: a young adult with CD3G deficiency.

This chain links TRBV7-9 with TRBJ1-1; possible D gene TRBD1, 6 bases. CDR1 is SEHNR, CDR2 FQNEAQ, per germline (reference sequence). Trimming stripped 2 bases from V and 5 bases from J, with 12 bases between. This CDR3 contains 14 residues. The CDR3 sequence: CASSLNGGRTEAFF. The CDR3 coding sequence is TGTGCCAGCAGCTTAAACGGGGGGCGAACTGAAGCTTTCTTT.

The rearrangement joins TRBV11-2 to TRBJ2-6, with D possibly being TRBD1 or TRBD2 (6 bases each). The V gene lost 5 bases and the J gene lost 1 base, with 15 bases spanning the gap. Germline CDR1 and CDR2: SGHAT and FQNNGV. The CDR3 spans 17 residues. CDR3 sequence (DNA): TGTGCCAGCAGCATAGGGGGGTGGAGTTCTGGGGCCAACGTCCTGACTTTC. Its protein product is CASSIGGWSSGANVLTF.

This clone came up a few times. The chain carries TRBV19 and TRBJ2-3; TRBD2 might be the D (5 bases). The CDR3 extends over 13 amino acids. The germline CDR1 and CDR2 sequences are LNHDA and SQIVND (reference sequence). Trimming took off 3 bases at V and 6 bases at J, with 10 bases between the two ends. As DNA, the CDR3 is TGTGCCAGTAGTATGAAGCCGGGGGATACGCAGTATTTT. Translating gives CASSMKPGDTQYF. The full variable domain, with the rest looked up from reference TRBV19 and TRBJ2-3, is DGGITQSPKYLFRKEGQNVTLSCEQNLNHDAMYWYRQDPGQGLRLIYYSQIVNDFQKGDIAEGYSVSREKKESFPLTVTSAQKNPTAFYLCASSMKPGDTQYFGPGTRLTVL.

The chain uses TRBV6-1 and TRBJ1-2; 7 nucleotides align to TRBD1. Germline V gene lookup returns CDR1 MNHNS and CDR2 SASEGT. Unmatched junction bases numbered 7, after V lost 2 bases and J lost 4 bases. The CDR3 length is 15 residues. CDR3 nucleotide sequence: TGTGCCAGCAGTGAACTGACAGGGCGAGTCTATGGCTACACCTTC. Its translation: CASSELTGRVYGYTF.

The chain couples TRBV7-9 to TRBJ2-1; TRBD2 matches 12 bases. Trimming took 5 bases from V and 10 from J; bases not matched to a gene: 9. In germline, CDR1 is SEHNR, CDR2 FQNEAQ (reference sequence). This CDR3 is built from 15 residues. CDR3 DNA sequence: TGTGCCAGCAGCCAGGTCGCTAGCGGGAGGGGCGAGCAGTTCTTC. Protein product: CASSQVASGRGEQFF. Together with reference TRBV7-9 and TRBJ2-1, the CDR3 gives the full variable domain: DTGVSQNPRHKITKRGQNVTFRCDPISEHNRLYWYRQTLGQGPEFLTYFQNEAQLEKSRLLSDRFSAERPKGSFSTLEIQRTEQGDSAMYLCASSQVASGRGEQFFGPGTRLTVL.

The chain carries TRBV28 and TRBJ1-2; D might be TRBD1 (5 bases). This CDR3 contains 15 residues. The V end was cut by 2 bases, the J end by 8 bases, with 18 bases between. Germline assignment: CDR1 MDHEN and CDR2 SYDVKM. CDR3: CASSLRGRPAMGYTF. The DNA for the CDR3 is TGTGCCAGCAGTTTACGGGGCCGACCAGCTATGGGCTACACCTTC.